This TCR beta chain was retrieved from a study of neoadjuvant anti-PD-1 for oral cavity cancer. Regarding time point: after neoadjuvant nivolumab, at surgical resection. Patients had newly diagnosed, untreated stage II-IVA oral cavity squamous cell carcinoma. Sequencing used immunoSEQ multiplex PCR; TCRdb keeps in-frame clones, though not all of them. The sample lists tens of thousands of clones, about 36% seen once, with 16% in the top ten. Trimming left V 7 bases short and J 2 bases short, with 11 bases between. CDR3 size: 13 residues. Germline V gene sequence: CDR1 SNHLY, CDR2 FYNNEI. The source was tumor tissue, collected after nivolumab (anti-PD-1) treatment. The receptor was derived from a person aged 35-79 years with oral cavity squamous cell carcinoma. J is TRBJ1-1 and V is TRBV2, with a tentative D call TRBD1 (6 bases). For the CDR3, the DNA is TGTGCCAGCAACAAACAGGGAAACACTGAAGCTTTCTTT. Translating it yields CASNKQGNTEAFF.